One and the same sample provided the 7 T cell receptor beta chains below, sequenced in a study of blood T cell repertoires in COVID-19. Using immunoSEQ multiplex PCR, the repertoire was profiled, and TCRdb retains in-frame clones only, with some absent. The table records some 250,000 clones, approximately 86% of them present only once. Sequencing was done on a sample of peripheral blood. These receptors all stem from a human donor in a cohort sampled during active COVID-19.

This clone came up once. The chain has TRBV27 and TRBJ1-1; a possible D gene is TRBD1 (5 bases). The CDR3 runs 14 residues. The germline V and J ends were trimmed by 3 bases and 5 bases, with 13 bases remaining between them. Looked up from germline, CDR1 is MNHEY and CDR2 is SMNVEV (reference sequence). Here the CDR3 reads CASSFRQGGTEAFF. Written as DNA, the CDR3 is TGTGCCAGCAGTTTTCGTCAGGGAGGGACTGAAGCTTTCTTT.

V usage is TRBV5-1 and J usage is TRBJ2-7; D unresolved. The germline gives CDR1 SGHRS, CDR2 YFSETQ. V lost 0 bases and J lost 4, with 11 bases in between. The CDR3 has 14 amino acids. CDR3 DNA: TGCGCCAGCAGCTTGGATTCCTTCCCGTACGAGCAGTACTTC. Its protein product is CASSLDSFPYEQYF.

This clone has just one count. The V and J genes are TRBV5-1 and TRBJ1-6; D unclear. The germline V gene has CDR1 SGHRS and CDR2 YFSETQ. Between the trimmed V and J ends, which lost 4 bases and 0 bases, there was a span of 8 bases. The CDR3 is 15 residues long. The CDR3 here is CASSPGSSYNSPLHF. CDR3 nucleotides: TGCGCCAGCAGCCCGGGGAGCTCCTATAATTCACCCCTCCACTTT. Combining the CDR3 with reference TRBV5-1 and TRBJ1-6 gives the whole variable domain KAGVTQTPRYLIKTRGQQVTLSCSPISGHRSVSWYQQTPGQGLQFLFEYFSETQRNKGNFPGRFSGRQFSNSRSEMNVSTLELGDSALYLCASSPGSSYNSPLHFGNGTRLTVT.

In DNA, the CDR3 is TGTGCCAGCAGGTTGAGCGGGGCTAACTATGGCTACACCTTC. It codes for CASRLSGANYGYTF. The rearrangement links TRBV27 to TRBJ1-2; no clear D gene. Per the germline V gene, CDR1 is MNHEY and CDR2 is SMNVEV (reference sequence). Between the trimmed V and J ends, which lost 6 bases and 0 bases, there was a span of 11 bases. The CDR3 spans 14 residues.

The J gene is TRBJ2-7, the V gene TRBV5-6; D remains ambiguous. The CDR3 is 13 amino acids. Between the trimmed V and J ends, which lost 0 bases and 4 bases, there was a span of 8 bases. The V gene's germline CDR1 is SGHDT and CDR2 YYEEEE. In nucleotides, the CDR3 is TGTGCCAGCAGCTTGGCGTTAGTTTACGAGCAGTACTTC. This translates into CASSLALVYEQYF.

This rearrangement joins TRBV7-8 to TRBJ2-5; D is perhaps TRBD2 (5 bases). V lost 4 bases, J lost 6 bases, and 12 bases lay in between. The CDR3 contains 13 residues. CDR1 and CDR2 (germline): SGHVS, FQNEAQ. DNA for the CDR3: TGTGCCAGCAGCTCGACTCTGACTAAGACCCAGTACTTC. It is translated as CASSSTLTKTQYF.

There are a few counts of this clone. The chain recombines TRBV18 with TRBJ2-7, with TRBD2 matching 15 bases. The CDR3 consists of 17 residues. The germline V gene encodes CDR1 KGHSH and CDR2 LQKENI. V trimming: 3 bases; J trimming: 3 bases; junction bases outside the gene matches: 6. The CDR3 region has the DNA TGTGCCAGCTCACCCGGGACTAGCGGGGGGACGGGCTACGAGCAGTACTTC. This translates into CASSPGTSGGTGYEQYF.